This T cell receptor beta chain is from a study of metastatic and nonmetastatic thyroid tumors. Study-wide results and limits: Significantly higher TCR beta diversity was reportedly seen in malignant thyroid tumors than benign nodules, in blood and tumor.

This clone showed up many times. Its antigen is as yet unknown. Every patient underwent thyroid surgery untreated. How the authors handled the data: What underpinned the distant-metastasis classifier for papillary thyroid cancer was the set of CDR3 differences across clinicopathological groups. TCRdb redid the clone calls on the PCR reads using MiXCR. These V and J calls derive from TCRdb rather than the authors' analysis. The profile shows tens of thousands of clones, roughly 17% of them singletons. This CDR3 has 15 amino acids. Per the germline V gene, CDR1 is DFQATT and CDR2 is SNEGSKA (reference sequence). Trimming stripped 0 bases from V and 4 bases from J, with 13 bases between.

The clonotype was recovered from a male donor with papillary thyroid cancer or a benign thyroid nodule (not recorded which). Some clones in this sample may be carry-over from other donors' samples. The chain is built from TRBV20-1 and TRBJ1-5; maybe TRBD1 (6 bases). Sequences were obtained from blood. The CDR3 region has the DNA TGCAGTGCTAGAGACCTGGGCAGGGGTAATCAGCCCCAGCATTTT. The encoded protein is CSARDLGRGNQPQHF.